Below, 11 T cell receptor beta chains from the same sample are listed, as sequenced in a study of blood T cell repertoires in COVID-19 (dated by TCRdb to between 2020 and 2021). Libraries were built with the immunoSEQ multiplex PCR assay. TCRdb took over this immuneACCESS table, retaining in-frame rearrangements with V and J assigned. Such tables are incomplete; in checked studies, under half of the missing clones stem from an unresolved V gene, and the remainder is unexplained. The sample table lists 150,000 to 200,000 clones, about 86% of them with a count of one. The ten largest clonotypes hold roughly 4% of the sample. The sample consisted of peripheral blood. All receptors derive from a woman between 70 and 85 years old with acute or convalescent COVID-19.

The chain joins TRBV7-9 to TRBJ1-2; tentatively, D is TRBD1 (5 bases). This CDR3 region has 14 residues. V lost 7 bases and J lost 0, with 12 bases in between. Looked up from germline, CDR1 is SEHNR and CDR2 is FQNEAQ (reference sequence). The CDR3 DNA is TGTGCCAGCAACGTCGACAGAGCTAACTATGGCTACACCTTC. This encodes CASNVDRANYGYTF.

The genes are TRBV4-1 and TRBJ1-3; D perhaps matches TRBD1 (5 bases). This CDR3 comprises 15 residues. CDR1 MGHRA and CDR2 YSYEKL come from the germline V gene. Trimming cost V 1 base and J 0 bases, with 7 bases left between them. The CDR3 here is CASSQGTSSGNTIYF. DNA of the CDR3: TGCGCCAGCAGCCAAGGGACAAGCTCTGGAAACACCATATATTTT.

V gene TRBV3-1 (or the pseudogene TRBV3-2) combines with J gene TRBJ2-1, with TRBD2 as a possible D gene (5 bases). CDR3 size: 12 residues. Germline CDR1 LGHDT, CDR2 YNNKEL (reference sequence). Trimming pared 0 bases from V and 15 bases from J, leaving 12 bases between. The CDR3 nucleotides read TGTGCCAGCAGCCAAGATGCCCGGGGTCGGTTCTTC. Translated, it gives CASSQDARGRFF.

As regards this clone: The junction departs from germline at one end; a sequencing error may be responsible. This sequence joins TRBV13 and TRBJ1-1; D unclear. The CDR3 is 11 amino acids. The germline V gene has CDR1 PRHDT and CDR2 FYEKMQ (reference sequence). CDR3 nucleotides: TGTGCCAGCAGCATAGGGAGTGAAGCTTTCTTT. This translates into CASSIGSEAFF.

The V call is TRBV13, the J call TRBJ2-7; TRBD1 matches 10 bases. The CDR3 has 15 amino acids. Germline CDR1 is PRHDT and CDR2 is FYEKMQ (reference sequence). Trimming at V came to 4 bases and at J to 5 bases, leaving 8 bases not matched to a gene. In DNA, the CDR3 is TGTGCCAGCAGCTCCCAGGACAGGGGGACCCACGAGCAGTACTTC. This sequence encodes CASSSQDRGTHEQYF.

A single count supports this clone. This chain joins TRBV2 and TRBJ1-1; D not certain. The CDR3 consists of 13 residues. CDR1 is SNHLY, CDR2 FYNNEI, per germline. Trimming cost V 4 bases and J 0 bases, with 6 bases left between them. CDR3 bases: TGTGCCAGCAGTGCAGCTATGAACACTGAAGCTTTCTTT. Translating gives CASSAAMNTEAFF.

The V call is TRBV4-3, the J call TRBJ2-3; 8 bases are a match to TRBD2. Per germline, CDR1 LGHNA and CDR2 YSLEER. CDR3 length: 19 amino acids. J lost 3 bases, V lost 4 bases, and 18 bases had no gene match. In DNA, the CDR3 is TGCGCCAGCAGCCTCAATCTTAGCGGGGCCGTCTTAACTACAGATACGCAGTATTTT. It specifies CASSLNLSGAVLTTDTQYF.

The chain's CDR3 is CASSRGGADTQYF. DNA for the CDR3: TGCGCCAGCAGCCGGGGAGGGGCAGATACGCAGTATTTT. The chain employs TRBV5-1 and TRBJ2-3; 7 bases are shared with TRBD2. The ends lost 4 bases at V and 4 bases at J; junction bases unmatched: 3. The CDR3 contains 13 residues. Germline values: CDR1 SGHRS, CDR2 YFSETQ.

The chain couples TRBV7-2 to TRBJ1-1; 7 bases are a match to TRBD1. Per the germline V gene, CDR1 is SGHTA and CDR2 is FQGNSA. The J segment lost 4 bases and the V segment lost 4 bases, leaving 3 bases of the junction unmatched. The CDR3 has 13 amino acids. The CDR3 here is CASSSGGITEAFF. Written as DNA, the CDR3 is TGTGCCAGCAGCTCAGGGGGTATCACTGAAGCTTTCTTT.

The chain joins TRBV7-8 to TRBJ1-1; D may be TRBD1 (5 bases). Trimming removed 6 bases at V and 7 bases at J, with 15 bases between. Germline CDR1 and CDR2: SGHVS and FQNEAQ. The CDR3 length is 13 residues. The CDR3 nucleotides read TGTGCCAGCAGACAGGACGTAGTGGGTGAAGCTTTCTTT. Amino acids: CASRQDVVGEAFF.

The V call is TRBV30, the J call TRBJ2-1, with 8 bases aligning to TRBD1. The V gene end was trimmed by 4 bases and the J gene end by 6 bases; junction bases not matched to a gene: 20. Germline assignment: CDR1 GTSNPN and CDR2 SVGIG (reference sequence). The CDR3 has 18 residues. The DNA of the CDR3 is TGTGCCTGGAACCGTAGACTCTTTGACAGGGGTCAGGTCAATGAGCAGTTCTTC. It is translated as CAWNRRLFDRGQVNEQFF. The variable domain in full, with the rest retrieved from reference TRBV30 and TRBJ2-1, is SQTIHQWPATLVQPVGSPLSLECTVEGTSNPNLYWYRQAAGRGLQLLFYSVGIGQISSEVPQNLSASRPQDRQFILSSKKLLLSDSGFYLCAWNRRLFDRGQVNEQFFGPGTRLTVL.